These 9 T cell receptor beta chains share one sample of origin, sequenced in a study of sequential checkpoint blockade in melanoma (dated 2019 in TCRdb). The library was built by means of the immunoSEQ multiplex PCR assay. TCRdb provides this immuneACCESS table in a form limited to in-frame rearrangements. Some clones are lacking; in checked studies, under half of them reflect an unresolved V gene, and why the rest are absent is not known. Within this sample are roughly 20,000 clones, with approximately 80% of them counted one time only. The ten largest clones take up around 10% of the sample. This sample's treatment or condition label indicates: randomized to nivolumab then ipilimumab (arm A) or the reverse (arm B). This material consisted of CD8+ T cells sorted from blood (inferred from file names), taken from a patient given nivolumab and ipilimumab in sequence. These TCRs come from a human donor with melanoma.

This chain joins TRBV7-6 and TRBJ2-7, with TRBD1 as a possible D gene (6 bases). This CDR3 region has 13 residues. Between the trimmed V and J ends, which lost 1 base and 5 bases, there was a span of 9 bases. Looked up from germline, CDR1 is SGHVS and CDR2 is FNYEAQ. Here the CDR3 reads CASSLGRGNEQYF. The CDR3 bases are TGTGCCAGCAGCTTAGGCAGGGGAAACGAGCAGTACTTC.

The V and J genes are TRBV7-2 and TRBJ2-5; 14 nucleotides agree with TRBD2. Germline CDR1 and CDR2: SGHTA and FQGNSA. With 5 bases clipped from V and 5 bases from J, the junction kept 7 bases outside the gene matches. The CDR3 is made up of 16 amino acids. CDR3 protein: CASSPGLAGARETQYF. The CDR3 region has the DNA TGTGCCAGCAGCCCGGGACTAGCGGGGGCTCGCGAGACCCAGTACTTC.

V usage is TRBV6-1 and J usage is TRBJ2-3; 11 nucleotides agree with TRBD1. The CDR3 contains 16 residues. V was pared by 4 bases and J by 7 bases, with 10 bases of the junction left unmatched. Germline CDR1 reads MNHNS; CDR2 reads SASEGT. CDR3 nucleotides: TGTGCCAGCAGTGGATGGACAGGGGGCGCGATTTATACGCAGTATTTT. Protein: CASSGWTGGAIYTQYF.

The chain joins TRBV27 to TRBJ1-5; D is perhaps TRBD1 (6 bases). The V end was cut by 3 bases, the J end by 6 bases, with 12 bases between. This CDR3 region has 14 residues. CDR1 MNHEY and CDR2 SMNVEV come from the germline V gene (reference sequence). The CDR3 DNA reads TGTGCCAGCAGTTTTACAGGGCTGGGTCAGCCCCAGCATTTT. This translates into CASSFTGLGQPQHF.

The rearrangement joins TRBV19 to TRBJ1-1; unclear D gene. This CDR3 contains 15 residues. From germline, CDR1 is LNHDA and CDR2 SQIVND (reference sequence). The V and J ends lost 0 bases and 11 bases respectively, with 19 bases between them. CDR3 region: CASSIDREGPGGAFF. CDR3 DNA sequence: TGTGCCAGTAGTATAGATCGGGAGGGCCCGGGTGGGGCTTTCTTT. Full variable domain (rest looked up from reference TRBV19 and TRBJ1-1): DGGITQSPKYLFRKEGQNVTLSCEQNLNHDAMYWYRQDPGQGLRLIYYSQIVNDFQKGDIAEGYSVSREKKESFPLTVTSAQKNPTAFYLCASSIDREGPGGAFFGQGTRLTVV.

The chain has TRBV25-1 and TRBJ2-7, with D unresolved. This CDR3 has 12 residues. The germline V and J ends were trimmed by 4 bases and 4 bases, with 8 bases remaining between them. Germline values: CDR1 MGHDK, CDR2 SYGVNS. CDR3 residues: CASSGYSYEQYF. As DNA, the CDR3 is TGTGCCAGCAGTGGATACAGTTACGAGCAGTACTTC.

This chain uses TRBV27 with TRBJ2-5; possible D gene TRBD2, 7 bases. The ends were cut back, 5 bases at V and 5 bases at J, with 18 bases in the middle. Germline assignment: CDR1 MNHEY and CDR2 SMNVEV (reference sequence). This CDR3 contains 15 residues. CDR3 DNA sequence: TGTGCCAGCAGTGCGTGGGAGGGGAGGGGGGAGACCCAGTACTTC. Translation gives CASSAWEGRGETQYF.

This clone was detected only once. The chain uses TRBV28 and TRBJ1-4, with 8 bases aligning to TRBD1. The junction had 6 bases not matched to a gene; V was cut back by 5 bases and J by 7 bases. The CDR3 extends over 14 amino acids. The germline CDR1 and CDR2 sequences are MDHEN and SYDVKM. The CDR3, as DNA: TGTGCCAGCAGTGTCCGGGACAGGCGTGAAAAACTGTTTTTT. It encodes CASSVRDRREKLFF.

The V call is TRBV7-8, the J call TRBJ2-5, with a weak D call TRBD2 (5 bases). The last part of the DNA fits TRBJ2-7 better; the J call may be wrong. Per the germline V gene, CDR1 is SGHVS and CDR2 is FQNEAQ. The length of the CDR3 is 17 residues. This CDR3 is CASSRGPAATLDYEQYF. The CDR3 region has the DNA TGTGCCAGCAGCCGCGGGCCAGCTGCTACCTTGGACTACGAGCAGTACTTC.